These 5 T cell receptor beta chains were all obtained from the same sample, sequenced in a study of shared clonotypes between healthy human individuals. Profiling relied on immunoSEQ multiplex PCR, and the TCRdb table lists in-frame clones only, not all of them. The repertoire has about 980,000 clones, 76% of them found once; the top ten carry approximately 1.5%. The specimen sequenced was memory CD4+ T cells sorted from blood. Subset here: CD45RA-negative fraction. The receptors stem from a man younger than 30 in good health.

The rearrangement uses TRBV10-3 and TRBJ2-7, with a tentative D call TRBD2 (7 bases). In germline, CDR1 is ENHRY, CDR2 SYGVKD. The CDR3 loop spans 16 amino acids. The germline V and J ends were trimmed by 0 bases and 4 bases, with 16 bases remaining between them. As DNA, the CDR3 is TGTGCCATCAGTGAGTCGGCGGGGGCGGTAAATTACGAGCAGTACTTC. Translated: CAISESAGAVNYEQYF.

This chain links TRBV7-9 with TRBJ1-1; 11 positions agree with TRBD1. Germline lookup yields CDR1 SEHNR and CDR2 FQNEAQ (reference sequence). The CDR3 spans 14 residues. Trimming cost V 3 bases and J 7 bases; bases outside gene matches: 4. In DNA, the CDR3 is TGTGCCAGCAGCTTCGGACAGGGGGCCCGTGAAGCTTTCTTT. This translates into CASSFGQGAREAFF.

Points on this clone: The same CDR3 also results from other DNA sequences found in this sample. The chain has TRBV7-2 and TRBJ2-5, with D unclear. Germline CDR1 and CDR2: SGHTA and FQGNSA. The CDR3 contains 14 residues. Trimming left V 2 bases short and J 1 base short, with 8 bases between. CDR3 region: CASSLRPGQETQYF. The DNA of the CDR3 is TGTGCCAGCAGCTTAAGGCCGGGCCAAGAGACCCAGTACTTC.

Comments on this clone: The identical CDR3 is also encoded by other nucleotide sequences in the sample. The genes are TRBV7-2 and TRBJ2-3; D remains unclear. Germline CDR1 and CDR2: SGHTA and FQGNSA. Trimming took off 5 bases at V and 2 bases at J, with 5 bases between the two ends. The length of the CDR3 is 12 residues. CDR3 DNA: TGTGCCAGCAGCCCATACACAGATACGCAGTATTTT. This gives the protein CASSPYTDTQYF.

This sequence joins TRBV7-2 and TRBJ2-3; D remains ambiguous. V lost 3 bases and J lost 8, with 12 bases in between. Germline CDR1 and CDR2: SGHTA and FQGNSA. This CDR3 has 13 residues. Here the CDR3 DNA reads TGTGCCAGCAGCTTGTTAGGGCGAGGTACGCAGTATTTT. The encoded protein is CASSLLGRGTQYF. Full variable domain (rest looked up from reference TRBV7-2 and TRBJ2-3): GAGVSQSPSNKVTEKGKDVELRCDPISGHTALYWYRQSLGQGLEFLIYFQGNSAPDKSGLPSDRFSAERTGGSVSTLTIQRTQQEDSAVYLCASSLLGRGTQYFGPGTRLTVL.